This paragraph reports one TCR beta chain. Its antigen target is currently unknown. Base qualities were left out, and no much larger clone turns up one base away. The CDR3 starts with the cysteine, ends with the phenylalanine, and has 14 residues. Left in the record is the CDR3 DNA by itself, 42 bases read in frame from the first base. Trimming accounts for 2 bases at V and 4 bases at J, while the number of junction bases matched to no gene is 3. Looking up the germline V gene yields CDR1 MDHEN and CDR2 SYDVKM. These data come from a study of OX40 agonist ivuxolimab in advanced cancers. Regarding the study in general: Ivuxolimab, which targeted the costimulatory receptor OX40 (CD134), was an agonistic, fully human IgG2 monoclonal antibody. Among the roughly 54 dose-escalation patients, about 20 had hepatocellular carcinoma, 15 melanoma, 9 renal cell carcinoma and 9 head and neck cancer. The dose-escalation cohort was approximately 83% male with a mean age of approximately 60 years, ranging from roughly 20 to 85. Partial responses occurred in three dose-escalation patients: two with cutaneous melanoma and one with hepatocellular carcinoma. Prior anti-PD-1, anti-PD-L1 or anti-CTLA-4 therapy was permitted, and about two fifths of dose-escalation patients had received checkpoint inhibitors. The monotherapy dose-escalation portion (N ≈ 56 patients) of the phase I ivuxolimab trial is reported in the paper. Intravenous ivuxolimab was administered to patients every 2 weeks at six dose levels: 0.01, 0.1, 0.3, 1.5, 3 and 10 mg/kg. Peripheral TCRbeta sequencing aimed to test whether ivuxolimab altered TCR sequence diversity and caused clonal T-cell expansion.

Broader findings and caveats from the paper: Which antigens the clonally expanded peripheral T cells were specific for was not determined. In the 0.1-3.0 mg/kg groups, partial responders were among the patients with the lowest normalized peripheral clonal expansion, particularly in CD8+ T cells. Low levels of normalized T-cell clonal expansion were also seen in some nonresponding patients. On average, CD8+ T cells showed more expanded clones than CD4+ T cells after ivuxolimab. At doses from 0.1 to 3.0 mg/kg, clonal expansion was seen in both CD4+ and CD8+ blood T cells between baseline and week 6.

Genomic DNA was extracted from sorted cells for sequencing of the TCRbeta CDR3 region. TCRbeta CDR3 regions were sequenced using the immunoSEQ Assay. This immuneACCESS table, as held by TCRdb, lists in-frame sequences with V and J called but not all clones. Of the missing ones, under half trace to an unresolved V gene in checked studies; the others have no known cause. The sample table lists 50,000 or so clones, about 89% of them with a count of one. Together, the top ten hold about a third of the sample. Patients with a history of autoimmune disease or receiving systemic immunosuppression were excluded from the trial. Peripheral blood for TCR sequencing was drawn from every dose cohort at baseline, at cycle 4 day 1 and at cycle 7 day 1. The samples were drawn from a first-in-human, open-label, multicenter phase I dose-escalation trial of ivuxolimab. Adults with locally advanced or metastatic melanoma, renal cell carcinoma, hepatocellular carcinoma or head and neck squamous cell carcinoma were enrolled in the trial. Before TCR sequencing, CD4+ T cells and CD8+ T cells were sorted from peripheral blood as separate populations.

The material sequenced was CD4+ or CD8+ T cells sorted from blood, taken in a trial of the OX40 agonist ivuxolimab. The receptor's source is an adult with an advanced solid tumor such as melanoma, head and neck, liver or kidney cancer. The sequence joins TRBV28 to TRBJ2-7, and 9 bases in between align with TRBD1. In nucleotides, the sequence is TGTGCCAGCAGTTTAATCGGGACAGGGTACGAGCAGTACTTC. Translated, this gives CASSLIGTGYEQYF.